These T cell receptor beta chains were read from a single sample in a study of cytomegalovirus exposure and HLA in healthy donors. Using immunoSEQ multiplex PCR, the repertoire was profiled, and TCRdb retains in-frame clones only, with some absent. The table shows roughly 120,000 clones, with 60% to 75% occurring only once. Sequencing was done on a sample of PBMCs. The source is a woman aged 50 to 60 in good health and CMV-seropositive. Each CDR3 is given with its conserved first and last residue. D genes are given only for firm matches. Some rows mark clone size as missing; the rest say once, few, many or name a class of expanded clone.

d_call cdr3_length j_call clone_size v_call cdr3_aa cdr3_nt
TRBD1 15 TRBJ2-1 NA TRBV7-8 CASSLLGTVNNEQFF TGTGCCAGCAGCTTATTAGGGACAGTGAACAATGAGCAGTTCTTC
TRBD2 14 TRBJ2-1 NA TRBV12-5 CASGNSGAYNEQFF TGTGCTAGTGGGAATAGCGGGGCTTACAATGAGCAGTTCTTC
NA 15 TRBJ2-7 NA TRBV19 CASSSYRATWYEQYF TGTGCCAGTAGTAGTTACAGGGCCACCTGGTACGAGCAGTACTTC
NA 14 TRBJ1-2 NA TRBV7-2 CASSLVQGTYGYTF TGTGCCAGCAGCTTAGTACAGGGAACCTATGGCTACACCTTC
NA 15 TRBJ1-5 NA TRBV4-1 CASSQPGLSLQPQHF TGCGCCAGCAGCCAACCTGGACTGAGTCTTCAGCCCCAGCATTTT
NA 13 TRBJ2-7 NA TRBV11-2 CASSLLRSGEQYF TGTGCCAGCAGCTTACTACGGTCCGGCGAGCAGTACTTC
TRBD1 15 TRBJ2-7 NA TRBV5-1 CASSSIGQGSSEQYF TGCGCCAGCAGCTCAATAGGACAGGGGTCGTCCGAGCAGTACTTC
TRBD1 15 TRBJ2-5 NA TRBV19 CASSMAGQGGETQYF TGTGCCAGTAGTATGGCCGGACAGGGCGGTGAGACCCAGTACTTC
TRBD1 14 TRBJ2-7 NA TRBV28 CASSSRDSSYEQYF TGTGCCAGCAGTTCCCGGGACAGCTCCTACGAGCAGTACTTC
NA 14 TRBJ1-5 medium-sized TRBV2 CASSGPGLDQPQHF TGTGCCAGCAGCGGTCCAGGTTTAGATCAGCCCCAGCATTTT